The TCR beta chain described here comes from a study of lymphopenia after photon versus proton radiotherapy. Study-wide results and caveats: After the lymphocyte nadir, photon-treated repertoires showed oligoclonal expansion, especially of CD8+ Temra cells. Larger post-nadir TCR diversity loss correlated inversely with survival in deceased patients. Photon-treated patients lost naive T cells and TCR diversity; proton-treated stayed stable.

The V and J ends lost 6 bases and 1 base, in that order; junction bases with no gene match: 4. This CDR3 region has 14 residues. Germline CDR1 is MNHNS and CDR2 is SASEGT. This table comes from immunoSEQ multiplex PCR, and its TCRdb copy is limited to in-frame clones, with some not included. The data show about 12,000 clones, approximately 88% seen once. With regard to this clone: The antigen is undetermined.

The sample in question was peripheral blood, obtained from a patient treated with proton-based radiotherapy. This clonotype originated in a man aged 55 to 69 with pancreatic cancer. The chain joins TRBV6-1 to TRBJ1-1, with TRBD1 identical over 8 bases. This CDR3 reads CASSRDRRNTEAFF. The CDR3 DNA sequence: TGTGCCAGCAGCCGGGACAGGAGGAACACTGAAGCTTTCTTT.